This T cell receptor beta chain was recorded in a study of blood T cell repertoires in COVID-19. For the study at large: Sources were T cells, B-cell-depleted T cells, or PBMCs; the material itself was cDNA or gDNA.

Germline assignment: CDR1 SQVTM and CDR2 ANQGSEA. CDR3 length: 11 amino acids. Trimming pared 4 bases from V and 4 bases from J, leaving 7 bases between. Participant ages covered roughly 18 to 89 years across 24 US areas. In Cohort 3, a recovered donor had either two negative PCRs, clearance, or symptom resolution. Per the authors' pipeline: Researchers report that nucleated cell counts were estimated from reference gene primer amplification. Generated by immunoSEQ multiplex PCR, the TCRdb table keeps only in-frame clones and is missing some. V and J calls and clone size are as listed in that table; D and trimming were resolved from the DNA. This table holds hundreds of thousands of clones, around 87% found once.

The chain uses TRBV29-1 and TRBJ1-2; no firm D call. This TCR was recovered from a woman aged 45-65 years who had recovered from COVID-19. Material: PBMCs or T cells enriched from blood (not recorded which). The CDR3 loop is CSVGGGYGYTF. The CDR3 DNA follows: TGCAGCGTTGGGGGAGGCTATGGCTACACCTTC.